What follows describes a single T cell receptor (beta chain). Its antigen is still unknown. An end of the junction differs from the germline gene, which may be a read error. The length of the CDR3 is 15 residues. CDR1 is DFQATT, CDR2 SNEGSKA, per germline (reference sequence). This record comes from a study of blood T cells in healthy people across ages. The second PCR ran roughly 7 to 11 cycles with a sample-barcoded 5' primer and J-beta primers. TCRdb reanalysed the 5' RACE reads using MiXCR and keeps one entry per CDR3 protein. Of about 1.8 million distinct CDR3 sequences listed, about 50% are singletons. Donors were systemically healthy Caucasian individuals from Russia aged 6 to 90 years. Study conclusions and caveats: Total diversity from one million sequenced T cells was likely underestimated. Per million T cells, the diversity of TCR beta decreased roughly linearly as age advanced.

The origin of this receptor is a woman between 35 and 50 years old in good health. This chain uses TRBV20-1 with TRBJ2-7; TRBD1 matches 10 bases. Sequencing was done on a sample of blood. CDR3 residues: CSVRDLRTGGYEQYF. DNA for the CDR3: TGCAGTGTTAGAGATCTCCGGACAGGGGGCTACGAGCAGTACTTC.